This T cell receptor beta chain was found in a study of early T cells in non-severe SARS-CoV-2 infection. About the research overall: The chains were unpaired, and the sequenced material was bulk RNA from unsorted whole blood. Regarding the study as a whole: The study's VDJdb matching favored anti-spike CD8 responses and missed private and CD4 specificities.

Attachment of unique molecular identifiers was made to individual cDNA molecules. Via MiXCR, TCRdb re-called the 5' RACE reads, giving one row per CDR3 protein. The profile shows about 83,000 distinct CDR3 sequences, 9% to 15% of them singletons. The CDR3 length is 12 residues. Germline CDR1 is DFQATT and CDR2 is SNEGSKA (reference sequence). Trimming took 5 bases from V and 3 from J, leaving 11 bases between them. This clonotype was counted between two and nine times. Antigen unknown. This rearrangement joins TRBV20-1 to TRBJ2-7, with D perhaps matching TRBD1 (5 bases). The clonotype originates from an adult who was a healthcare worker with PCR-confirmed SARS-CoV-2 infection or an uninfected control (not recorded which). Specimen: whole blood. CDR3 coding DNA: TGCAGTGCTTATGGACATCTCTACGAGCAGTACTTC. It encodes CSAYGHLYEQYF.